Presented here are 21 T cell receptor beta chains from one specimen sequenced in a study of T cells in women clearing cervical HPV infection. Here immunoSEQ multiplex PCR was the method, and the copy in TCRdb shows in-frame clones only, minus some. The sample is made up of 20,000 to 25,000 clones, and the top ten hold 24% of it. Sequencing was carried out using blood buffy coat. The origin of the receptors is a woman aged 18 to 75 with a cervical HPV16 infection that either progressed to CIN3+ or cleared (not recorded which).

Of note for this clone: Sequencing ends 3 residues short of the CDR3 end; the germline J gene provides the rest. The rearrangement links TRBV20-1 to TRBJ2-5; a weak D match, TRBD2 (7 bases). V lost 0 bases, J lost 4 bases, and 15 bases lay in between. Per the germline V gene, CDR1 is DFQATT and CDR2 is SNEGSKA (reference sequence). The length of the CDR3 is 15 residues. The CDR3 reads CSARDVGRGLETQYF. Partial CDR3 DNA: TGCAGTGCTAGAGATGTGGGGCGGGGGCTAGAGACC.

Details on this clone: Read sequence stops 3 residues before the CDR3 end, and the germline J gene provides the missing end. The chain employs TRBV7-2 and TRBJ2-5; a possible D gene is TRBD1 (5 bases). CDR3 size: 14 residues. Germline V gene lookup returns CDR1 SGHTA and CDR2 FQGNSA. The CDR3 DNA, read in part, is TGTGCCAGCAGCTTACAGACAGACACAGATACC. Its protein product is CASSLQTDTDT. The full CDR3 protein is CASSLQTDTDTQYF.

To note about this clone: The read stops 3 residues short of the end of the CDR3; the missing end is completed from the germline J gene. V and J are TRBV20-1 and TRBJ2-7, with D possibly being TRBD1 (5 bases). The length of the CDR3 is 13 residues. V was shortened by 3 bases and J by 6 bases, with 15 bases between the two germline ends. Per the germline V gene, CDR1 is DFQATT and CDR2 is SNEGSKA (reference sequence). The sequenced CDR3 bases are TGCAGTGCTAGGGGGCAGGGTACTGGCGAG. Amino acids: CSARGQGTGE. The CDR3 as a whole reads CSARGQGTGEQYF.

The CDR3 sequence is CASTRLAGSSYEQYF. The DNA read from the CDR3 is TGCGCCAGCACCAGACTAGCGGGGAGCTCCTACGAG. The chain links TRBV5-1 to TRBJ2-7; TRBD2 matches 11 bases. Read coverage stops 3 residues before the CDR3 terminus; the germline J gene supplies the remainder. CDR3 length: 15 amino acids. Looked up from germline, CDR1 is SGHRS and CDR2 is YFSETQ. Losses at the gene ends were 6 bases for V and 0 bases for J; bases not matched to a gene: 5.

Details on this clone: Read sequence stops 3 residues before the CDR3 end, and the germline J gene provides the missing end. This sequence joins TRBV7-9 and TRBJ2-2, with a tentative D call TRBD1 (6 bases). The CDR3 has 13 residues. Germline-derived CDR1 and CDR2 are SEHNR and FQNEAQ (reference sequence). The CDR3 protein is CASSREQGLRLFF. CDR3 DNA (partial): TGTGCCAGCAGCAGAGAACAGGGTTTGAGG.

On this clone: The CDR3 end lies 3 residues beyond the end of the read and is filled in from the germline J gene. The chain uses TRBV30 and TRBJ2-2, with a tentative D call TRBD2 (6 bases). Per the germline V gene, CDR1 is GTSNPN and CDR2 is SVGIG (reference sequence). The CDR3 extends over 14 amino acids. The DNA read from the CDR3 is TGTGCCTCCCCAAAGGGGTCCGGGGGTGAAAAG. Protein: CASPKGSGGEK. The complete CDR3 reads CASPKGSGGEKLFF. Looking up the rest from reference TRBV30 and TRBJ2-2 gives the full variable domain: SQTIHQWPATLVQPVGSPLSLECTVEGTSNPNLYWYRQAAGRGLQLLFYSVGIGQISSEVPQNLSASRPQDRQFILSSKKLLLSDSGFYLCASPKGSGGEKLFFGEGSRLTVL.

In regard to this clone: The read gets to within 3 residues of the CDR3 end, and the germline J gene fills in the rest. The chain couples TRBV29-1 to TRBJ2-5; 11 positions agree with TRBD2. The CDR3 extends over 13 amino acids. The V gene end was trimmed by 7 bases and the J gene end by 1 base; junction bases not matched to a gene: 2. Germline V gene data show CDR1 as SQVTM and CDR2 as ANQGSEA. CDR3 sequence: CSALAGGQETQYF. The covered CDR3 bases are TGCAGCGCGCTAGCGGGAGGCCAAGAGACC.

About this clone: The CDR3 extends 3 residues past the end of the read, so its final part is completed from the germline J gene. V usage is TRBV5-6 and J usage is TRBJ2-2; D might be TRBD1 (5 bases). CDR1 SGHDT and CDR2 YYEEEE come from the germline V gene. The CDR3 totals 13 residues. The covered CDR3 bases are TGTGCCAGCAGCCTCTCTGGGGCCAACGTG. As protein: CASSLSGANV. In full, the CDR3 is CASSLSGANVLFF.

Comment on this clone: The read gets to within 3 residues of the CDR3 end, and the germline J gene fills in the rest. The chain is built from TRBV5-1 and TRBJ2-3; a possible D gene is TRBD1 (7 bases). Trimming shortened V by 4 bases and J by 5 bases, and 17 bases separated the two germline ends. The length of the CDR3 is 15 residues. The V gene's germline CDR1 is SGHRS and CDR2 YFSETQ. The CDR3 sequence: CASSPQGGAKDTQYF. Partial CDR3 DNA: TGCGCCAGCAGCCCCCAGGGGGGTGCGAAAGATACG.

A note on this clone: The read finishes 3 residues shy of the CDR3 end, and the germline J gene is used to complete it. The chain links TRBV29-1 to TRBJ1-1; D may be TRBD1 (6 bases). The CDR3 spans 14 residues. Looked up from germline, CDR1 is SQVTM and CDR2 is ANQGSEA. CDR3 bases read: TGCAGCGTTGGATCGGACGTATCGGGGGGCGAA. It translates to CSVGSDVSGGE. The entire CDR3 sequence reads CSVGSDVSGGEAFF.

As for this clone: The read ends 3 residues early relative to the CDR3; the germline J gene fills the gap. The chain carries TRBV5-1 and TRBJ1-3; D unclear. With 3 bases removed from V and 0 bases from J, the gap between germline ends came to 10 bases. The CDR3 has 15 residues. Germline V gives CDR1 SGHRS, CDR2 YFSETQ. The part of the CDR3 DNA that was read is TGCGCCAGCAGCTCTAATCCAACCTCTGGAAACACC. Translated: CASSSNPTSGNT. The entire CDR3 sequence reads CASSSNPTSGNTIYF. The entire variable domain, with the rest obtained from reference TRBV5-1 and TRBJ1-3, is as follows: KAGVTQTPRYLIKTRGQQVTLSCSPISGHRSVSWYQQTPGQGLQFLFEYFSETQRNKGNFPGRFSGRQFSNSRSEMNVSTLELGDSALYLCASSSNPTSGNTIYFGEGSWLTVV.

In regard to this clone: Sequencing ends 3 residues short of the CDR3 end; the germline J gene provides the rest. The chain recombines TRBV5-1 with TRBJ2-3, with a possible D match to TRBD1 (5 bases). Germline V gives CDR1 SGHRS, CDR2 YFSETQ. This CDR3 is built from 11 residues. CDR3 in amino acids: CASSVQGTQYF. CDR3 DNA, as far as it was read: TGCGCCAGCAGCGTCCAGGGAACG.

In the case of this clone: The read terminates 3 residues ahead of where the CDR3 ends, so the germline J gene completes it. This sequence joins TRBV6-1 and TRBJ2-7; no firm D call. Trimming removed 4 bases at V and 4 bases at J, with 8 bases between. Germline V gene data show CDR1 as MNHNS and CDR2 as SASEGT. CDR3 length equals 12 residues. CDR3 protein: CASSGGWYEQYF. The DNA read from the CDR3 is TGTGCCAGCAGTGGCGGATGGTACGAG.

A note on this clone: The DNA ends 3 residues before the CDR3 does, and the rest of the CDR3 is filled in from the germline J gene. The chain carries TRBV18 and TRBJ2-7; 11 bases line up with TRBD1. Germline V CDR1 and CDR2: KGHSH, LQKENI. Trimming removed 7 bases from V and 5 bases from J; junction bases left unmatched: 4. This CDR3 region has 13 residues. CDR3 loop: CASLGQGEDEQYF. CDR3 DNA, as far as it was read: TGTGCCAGCTTGGGACAGGGGGAGGACGAG.

For this clone: Read data end 3 residues before the CDR3 end; the end is taken from the germline J gene. The V gene is TRBV14, the J gene TRBJ1-4, with D perhaps matching TRBD1 (5 bases). This CDR3 spans 13 amino acids. The V gene's germline CDR1 is SGHDN and CDR2 FVKESK. CDR3 loop: CASSLQGLGLLFF. CDR3 bases read: TGTGCCAGCAGCCTCCAGGGTTTAGGCTTA.

Details on this clone: The read ends 3 residues before the CDR3 terminus; that terminus is restored from the germline J gene. This chain uses TRBV20-1 with TRBJ2-2, with a tentative D call TRBD2 (6 bases). The germline V gene has CDR1 DFQATT and CDR2 SNEGSKA (reference sequence). V lost 1 base and J lost 5, with 8 bases in between. The CDR3 has 13 amino acids. The sequenced CDR3 bases are TGCAGTGCTAGAGTAGGAGGGACCGGGGAG. Its translation: CSARVGGTGE. The entire CDR3 reads CSARVGGTGELFF.

With respect to this clone: The read halts 3 residues ahead of the CDR3 end, with the missing end drawn from the germline J gene. The chain links TRBV29-1 to TRBJ2-4, with TRBD2 matching over 10 bases. The CDR3 loop spans 13 amino acids. Per germline, CDR1 SQVTM and CDR2 ANQGSEA. The covered CDR3 bases are TGCAGCGTCGGGACTAGCGCTGGAGAGACT. Protein product: CSVGTSAGET. The complete CDR3 protein is CSVGTSAGETQYF.

On this clone: Sequencing ends 3 residues short of the CDR3 end; the germline J gene provides the rest. V gene TRBV30 combines with J gene TRBJ1-6, with 7 bases aligning to TRBD1. Trimming at V came to 2 bases and at J to 8 bases, leaving 9 bases not matched to a gene. Germline CDR1 is GTSNPN and CDR2 is SVGIG (reference sequence). CDR3 length: 15 amino acids. The CDR3 region is CAWSTGQAYYSPLHF. The part of the CDR3 DNA that was read is TGTGCCTGGAGTACTGGACAGGCTTATTATTCACCC.

On this clone itself: The read comes to an end 3 residues before the CDR3 does, leaving the germline J gene to fill in the end. The V call is TRBV20-1, the J call TRBJ2-3; D perhaps matches TRBD1 (6 bases). This CDR3 spans 14 amino acids. Between the trimmed V and J ends, which lost 6 bases and 2 bases, there was a span of 15 bases. The V gene's germline CDR1 is DFQATT and CDR2 SNEGSKA (reference sequence). CDR3 protein: CSAARDIDTDTQYF. CDR3 DNA, as far as it was read: TGCAGTGCAGCCCGGGACATCGACACAGATACG.

As regards this clone: The read halts 3 residues ahead of the CDR3 end, with the missing end drawn from the germline J gene. The V call is TRBV2, the J call TRBJ1-4; TRBD1 agrees at 10 bases. The CDR3 loop spans 17 amino acids. CDR1 is SNHLY, CDR2 FYNNEI, per germline. The V and J ends lost 5 bases and 6 bases, in that order; junction bases with no gene match: 12. The chain's CDR3 is CASSLQIRDRGYEKLFF. The covered CDR3 bases are TGTGCCAGCAGTCTCCAGATACGGGACAGGGGTTATGAAAAA.

In the case of this clone: The CDR3 extends 3 residues past the end of the read, so its final part is completed from the germline J gene. This chain joins TRBV5-1 and TRBJ2-5; maybe TRBD2 (5 bases). V was trimmed by 0 bases and J by 5 bases, leaving 11 bases between them. The CDR3 covers 14 residues. Per the germline V gene, CDR1 is SGHRS and CDR2 is YFSETQ. Partial CDR3 DNA: TGCGCCAGCAGCTTGGCTAGCAAGGCGGAGACC. Its protein is CASSLASKAET. The whole CDR3 protein reads CASSLASKAETQYF.